This T cell receptor (beta chain) was identified in a study of cytomegalovirus exposure and HLA in healthy donors. Looking at the study overall: Earlier, about 179 million T cells were analyzed, and 90 million to 140 million unique TCR beta sequences were found among them. Membership in the Caucasian-associated ancestry cluster was found for around 81% of almost 400 genotyped donors.

This clone has a handful of counts. The antigen remains undetermined. General study results and limits: Reportedly, cytomegalovirus status was diagnosed with high sensitivity and specificity. Trimming of TCR beta V- and J-genes showed a link, identified in a later analysis, to a missense DCLRE1C variant.

J gave up 8 bases and V 7 bases, and 7 bases lay outside the gene matches. CDR1 is WNHNN, CDR2 SYGVQD, per germline (reference sequence). The CDR3 is 13 amino acids. The study ran its PCR with 60 Vbeta and 13 Jbeta primers. The repertoire was sequenced with immunoSEQ multiplex PCR; TCRdb's copy has only in-frame clones and lacks some. The data show roughly 130,000 clones, around three quarters seen once. V gene TRBV10-1 combines with J gene TRBJ1-4, with 7 nucleotides matching TRBD1. Sequences were obtained from PBMCs. This sequence originates from a woman aged 45-65 years in good health and CMV-seronegative. The CDR3 loop reads CASNTGASEKLFF. The CDR3 DNA follows: TGCGCCAGCAATACAGGGGCATCGGAAAAACTGTTTTTT.